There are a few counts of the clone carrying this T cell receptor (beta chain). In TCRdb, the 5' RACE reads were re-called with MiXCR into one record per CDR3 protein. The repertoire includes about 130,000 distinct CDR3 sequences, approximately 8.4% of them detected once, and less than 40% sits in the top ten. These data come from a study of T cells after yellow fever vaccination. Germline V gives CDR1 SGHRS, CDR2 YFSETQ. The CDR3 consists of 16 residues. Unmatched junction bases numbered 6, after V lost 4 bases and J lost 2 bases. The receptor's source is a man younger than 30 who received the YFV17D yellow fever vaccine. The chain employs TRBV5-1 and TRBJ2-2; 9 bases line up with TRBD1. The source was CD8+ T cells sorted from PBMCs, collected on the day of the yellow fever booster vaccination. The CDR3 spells CASSPRQGGNTGELFF. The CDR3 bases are TGCGCCAGCAGCCCTCGACAGGGGGGAAACACCGGGGAGCTGTTTTTT. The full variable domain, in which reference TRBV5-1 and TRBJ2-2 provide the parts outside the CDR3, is KAGVTQTPRYLIKTRGQQVTLSCSPISGHRSVSWYQQTPGQGLQFLFEYFSETQRNKGNFPGRFSGRQFSNSRSEMNVSTLELGDSALYLCASSPRQGGNTGELFFGEGSRLTVL.